These 7 T cell receptor beta chains were all obtained from the same sample, sequenced in a study of CD8 T cells in ankylosing spondylitis (dated by TCRdb to the late 2010s). Libraries were built with 5' RACE. Sequencing relied on an Illumina HiSeq 2500. TCRdb applied fastp at Q25 and MiXCR to the public reads, then kept only in-frame beta chains. Merged by CDR3 protein, the rows form single entries marked with the most common genes and DNA. The sample table records about 130,000 distinct CDR3 sequences; around 7% of these occur just once. 10% to 15% of the sample belongs to the ten largest clones. Sequencing was performed on blood, either unsorted or a sorted T cell fraction (not recorded which). Receptor source: a male donor with ankylosing spondylitis or in good health (not recorded which).

This clonotype was observed a single time. This chain connects TRBV6-2 or TRBV6-3 to TRBJ1-1, with 8 bases that match TRBD1. With V trimmed by 10 bases and J by 1 base, 5 bases remained unmatched. Germline CDR1 is MNHEY and CDR2 is SVGEGT. This CDR3 has 13 amino acids. In DNA, the CDR3 is TGTGCCACCGGGACAGGCAAGAACACTGAAGCTTTCTTT. It yields the protein CATGTGKNTEAFF.

This chain uses TRBV7-8 with TRBJ1-1; maybe TRBD1 (6 bases). Trimming stripped 4 bases from V and 1 base from J, with 16 bases between. In germline, CDR1 is SGHVS, CDR2 FQNEAQ. The CDR3 spans 16 residues. This CDR3 reads CASSSSPGTRNTEAFF. CDR3 bases: TGTGCCAGCAGCTCTAGTCCCGGGACACGGAACACTGAAGCTTTCTTT.

In its sample, this clonotype was seen many times. This chain connects TRBV20-1 to TRBJ1-2; 9 nucleotides agree with TRBD1. The CDR3 is made up of 20 amino acids. CDR1 is DFQATT, CDR2 SNEGSKA, per germline (reference sequence). The J segment lost 4 bases and the V segment lost 5 bases, leaving 26 bases of the junction unmatched. CDR3 DNA sequence: TGCAGTGCTGTAGCGACCTCTTGGACAGGGGCGATCCGAACTCCCTATGGCTACACCTTC. It specifies CSAVATSWTGAIRTPYGYTF.

This clonotype was found many times. The chain recombines TRBV5-5 with TRBJ2-7, with D maybe TRBD2 (6 bases). Trimming removed 2 bases at V and 2 bases at J, with 11 bases between. The germline V gene has CDR1 SGHKS and CDR2 YYEKEE (reference sequence). The length of the CDR3 is 14 residues. CDR3 amino acids: CASSFAGTPYEQYF. DNA for the CDR3: TGTGCCAGCAGCTTCGCGGGGACCCCCTACGAGCAGTACTTC. The whole variable domain, filled in from reference TRBV5-5 and TRBJ2-7, reads DAGVTQSPTHLIKTRGQQVTLRCSPISGHKSVSWYQQVLGQGPQFIFQYYEKEERGRGNFPDRFSARQFPNYSSELNVNALLLGDSALYLCASSFAGTPYEQYFGPGTRLTVT.

This clonotype occurred many times. The genes are TRBV4-2 and TRBJ2-5, with 8 bases matching TRBD1. The ends lost 2 bases at V and 5 bases at J; junction bases unmatched: 7. Germline CDR1 LGHNA, CDR2 YNFKEQ. This CDR3 is built from 15 residues. CDR3 sequence reads: CASSQPQGDVETQYF. In DNA form, the CDR3 reads TGTGCCAGCAGCCAACCACAGGGGGACGTGGAGACCCAGTACTTC.

This clonotype was picked up many times. The genes are TRBV15 and TRBJ1-6; perhaps TRBD1 as D (5 bases). The ends were cut back, 5 bases at V and 14 bases at J, with 16 bases in the middle. Germline V gene lookup returns CDR1 LNHNV and CDR2 YYDKDF (reference sequence). The length of the CDR3 is 13 residues. The CDR3 loop reads CATSPRGTISLHF. The CDR3 DNA is TGTGCCACCAGCCCCCGCGGGACCATATCCCTCCACTTT.

This clonotype was counted many times. The chain has TRBV28 and TRBJ1-1, with 8 bases lining up with TRBD1. V lost 5 bases, J lost 0 bases, and 11 bases stayed unmatched. Germline CDR1 is MDHEN and CDR2 is SYDVKM. CDR3 length: 17 residues. The CDR3 sequence is CASSPTGTGTMNTEAFF. DNA for the CDR3: TGTGCCAGCAGTCCGACCGGGACAGGTACTATGAACACTGAAGCTTTCTTT.